Below, 31 T cell receptor beta chains from the same sample are listed, as sequenced in a study of OX40 agonist ivuxolimab in advanced cancers. Only in-frame clones appear in the TCRdb table, and some are missing; sequencing was by immunoSEQ multiplex PCR. The sample contains about 50,000 clones, nearly 90% of which appear only once. Sequencing used CD4+ or CD8+ T cells sorted from blood, obtained in a trial of the OX40 agonist ivuxolimab. The receptors stem from an adult with an advanced solid tumor such as melanoma, head and neck, liver or kidney cancer.

V gene TRBV27 combines with J gene TRBJ1-5; 7 bases align to TRBD1. The CDR3 totals 17 residues. With V trimmed by 2 bases and J by 0 bases, 7 bases remained unmatched. Looked up from germline, CDR1 is MNHEY and CDR2 is SMNVEV (reference sequence). The CDR3 sequence is CASSLRADRYSNQPQHF. The CDR3, as DNA: TGTGCCAGCAGTTTACGGGCGGACAGGTATAGCAATCAGCCCCAGCATTTT.

V is TRBV9 and J is TRBJ2-7; 7 nucleotides align to TRBD2. Trimming took 0 bases from V and 1 from J; bases not matched to a gene: 7. Germline V gives CDR1 SGDLS, CDR2 YYNGEE. The CDR3 is 16 amino acids. The CDR3 DNA is TGTGCCAGCAGCGTAGAGGCGGGAGCCGTGTCCTACGAGCAGTACTTC. It is translated as CASSVEAGAVSYEQYF.

This clone was recorded only once. The chain joins TRBV30 to TRBJ1-1, with D unresolved. Germline CDR1 reads GTSNPN; CDR2 reads SVGIG (reference sequence). The CDR3 runs 12 residues. Trimming left V 2 bases short and J 1 base short, with 5 bases between. The CDR3 loop is CAWSQTNTEAFF. The DNA of the CDR3 is TGTGCCTGGAGTCAGACGAACACTGAAGCTTTCTTT.

The V and J genes are TRBV15 and TRBJ1-5; D remains ambiguous. The V gene lost 1 base and the J gene lost 1 base, with 8 bases spanning the gap. Germline values: CDR1 LNHNV, CDR2 YYDKDF (reference sequence). There are 15 residues in the CDR3. The DNA of the CDR3 is TGTGCCACCAGCAGAGGGGAGGGCAGCAATCAGCCCCAGCATTTT. It is translated as CATSRGEGSNQPQHF.

V is TRBV5-6 and J is TRBJ1-3; D is unresolved. Germline V gene sequence: CDR1 SGHDT, CDR2 YYEEEE. The CDR3 has 17 amino acids. The germline V and J ends were trimmed by 0 bases and 0 bases, with 13 bases remaining between them. The CDR3, as DNA: TGTGCCAGCAGCTTGGCGCCGACGGGGAGCTCTGGAAACACCATATATTTT. This translates into CASSLAPTGSSGNTIYF.

This rearrangement joins TRBV5-6 to TRBJ2-3; D unresolved. CDR3 size: 13 residues. The germline V gene has CDR1 SGHDT and CDR2 YYEEEE. The ends were cut back, 1 base at V and 4 bases at J, with 7 bases in the middle. The CDR3 bases are TGTGCCAGCAGCTTGTCGGGCTCAGATACGCAGTATTTT. It encodes CASSLSGSDTQYF.

CDR3: CASTRDRSNEKLFF. CDR3 bases: TGTGCCAGCACTCGGGACAGATCTAATGAAAAACTGTTTTTT. V gene TRBV6-1 combines with J gene TRBJ1-4, with TRBD1 matching over 7 bases. CDR1 is MNHNS and CDR2 is SASEGT in the germline V gene. The CDR3 is made up of 14 amino acids. Trimming cost V 7 bases and J 3 bases; bases outside gene matches: 5.

The rearrangement joins TRBV18 to TRBJ2-5; D gene unclear. V dropped 6 bases and J dropped 7 bases, with 12 bases sitting between them. Germline V gene lookup returns CDR1 KGHSH and CDR2 LQKENI. This CDR3 spans 12 amino acids. The CDR3 loop reads CASSTGLGTQYF. CDR3 nucleotides: TGTGCCAGCTCTACCGGGCTGGGGACCCAGTACTTC.

The chain couples TRBV2 to TRBJ2-5, with 11 bases identical to TRBD1. The CDR3 has 16 residues. V lost 0 bases, J lost 5 bases, and 5 bases stayed unmatched. Germline loops: CDR1 SNHLY, CDR2 FYNNEI. CDR3 in amino acids: CASSEAPGQGAETQYF. CDR3 DNA sequence: TGTGCCAGCAGTGAAGCGCCCGGACAGGGGGCGGAGACCCAGTACTTC. The whole variable domain, filled in from reference TRBV2 and TRBJ2-5, reads EPEVTQTPSHQVTQMGQEVILRCVPISNHLYFYWYRQILGQKVEFLVSFYNNEISEKSEIFDDQFSVERPDGSNFTLKIRSTKLEDSAMYFCASSEAPGQGAETQYFGPGTRLLVL.

The chain employs TRBV18 and TRBJ1-2; D perhaps matches TRBD1 (6 bases). Trimming took off 5 bases at V and 2 bases at J, with 9 bases between the two ends. Germline CDR1 is KGHSH and CDR2 is LQKENI. The length of the CDR3 is 13 residues. In nucleotides, the CDR3 is TGTGCCAGCTCAATAGACAGGAACTATGGCTACACCTTC. Amino acids: CASSIDRNYGYTF. Supplemented by reference TRBV18 and TRBJ1-2, the full variable domain reads NAGVMQNPRHLVRRRGQEARLRCSPMKGHSHVYWYRQLPEEGLKFMVYLQKENIIDESGMPKERFSAEFPKEGPSILRIQQVVRGDSAAYFCASSIDRNYGYTFGSGTRLTVV.

The chain links TRBV7-7 to TRBJ1-5; D is possibly TRBD1 (6 bases). The V gene's germline CDR1 is SSHAT and CDR2 FNYEAQ (reference sequence). This CDR3 comprises 14 residues. The CDR3 region is CASPGQSSNQPQHF. The CDR3 DNA reads as TGTGCTAGCCCCGGACAGAGTAGCAATCAGCCCCAGCATTTT.

The genes are TRBV7-8 and TRBJ2-7; D not resolved. The V gene lost 6 bases and the J gene lost 2 bases, with 8 bases spanning the gap. This CDR3 contains 12 residues. Per germline, CDR1 SGHVS and CDR2 FQNEAQ. The chain's CDR3 is CASSFITYEQYF. The CDR3 DNA follows: TGTGCCAGCAGTTTCATAACCTACGAGCAGTACTTC.

J is TRBJ2-5 and V is TRBV18, with 9 bases lining up with TRBD2. Germline-derived CDR1 and CDR2 are KGHSH and LQKENI. The trim removed 3 bases at V and 7 bases at J, leaving 9 bases unmatched. This CDR3 is built from 15 residues. In DNA, the CDR3 is TGTGCCAGCTCACCGGGGTCTAGCGGGATTGTGACCCAGTACTTC. Its translation is CASSPGSSGIVTQYF.

The chain employs TRBV28 and TRBJ2-2, with D possibly matching TRBD1 (5 bases). Germline values: CDR1 MDHEN, CDR2 SYDVKM. CDR3 length: 14 residues. V gave up 11 bases and J gave up 2 bases, with 15 bases separating them. CDR3 sequence: CARRQFLNTGELFF. For the CDR3, the DNA is TGTGCCCGAAGACAGTTCTTAAACACCGGGGAGCTGTTTTTT. Together with reference TRBV28 and TRBJ2-2, the CDR3 gives the full variable domain: DVKVTQSSRYLVKRTGEKVFLECVQDMDHENMFWYRQDPGLGLRLIYFSYDVKMKEKGDIPEGYSVSREKKERFSLILESASTNQTSMYLCARRQFLNTGELFFGEGSRLTVL.

This clone was recorded once. One end of the junction fails to match germline, which may point to a read error. V and J are TRBV29-1 and TRBJ2-2; TRBD1 matches 10 bases. Germline V lookup: CDR1 SQVTM, CDR2 ANQGSEA. The CDR3 length is 14 residues. The CDR3 here is CSAPGQGLHRGAVF. The CDR3 DNA reads TGCAGCGCCCCGGGACAGGGGCTCCACCGGGGAGCTGTTTTT.

The rearrangement links TRBV30 to TRBJ2-1, with D perhaps TRBD2 (7 bases). The ends were cut back, 4 bases at V and 6 bases at J, with 16 bases in the middle. This CDR3 is 14 amino acids long. The germline V gene encodes CDR1 GTSNPN and CDR2 SVGIG (reference sequence). The CDR3 loop is CAWKRERGGNEQFF. As DNA, the CDR3 is TGTGCCTGGAAACGCGAGAGGGGGGGCAATGAGCAGTTCTTC. The entire variable domain, with the rest obtained from reference TRBV30 and TRBJ2-1, is as follows: SQTIHQWPATLVQPVGSPLSLECTVEGTSNPNLYWYRQAAGRGLQLLFYSVGIGQISSEVPQNLSASRPQDRQFILSSKKLLLSDSGFYLCAWKRERGGNEQFFGPGTRLTVL.

The rearrangement joins TRBV2 to TRBJ2-2; TRBD2 matches 10 bases. CDR1 SNHLY and CDR2 FYNNEI come from the germline V gene. Trimming at V came to 6 bases and at J to 4 bases, leaving 8 bases not matched to a gene. The CDR3 has 16 residues. The CDR3 sequence is CASSRNSGRTTGELFF. The DNA for the CDR3 is TGTGCCAGCAGCCGCAATAGCGGGAGGACCACCGGGGAGCTGTTTTTT.

V and J are TRBV5-4 and TRBJ2-3, with a weak D call TRBD2 (6 bases). Looked up from germline, CDR1 is SGHNT and CDR2 is YYREEE (reference sequence). V lost 0 bases and J lost 2, with 13 bases in between. This CDR3 is built from 16 residues. CDR3 DNA: TGTGCCAGCAGCTTGGCCCCCCTAGCGATCACAGATACGCAGTATTTT. Residues: CASSLAPLAITDTQYF.

V usage is TRBV7-6 and J usage is TRBJ2-5, with D tentatively TRBD2 (5 bases). There are 14 residues in the CDR3. CDR1 and CDR2 from the germline V gene are SGHVS and FNYEAQ. Between the trimmed V and J ends, which lost 1 base and 7 bases, there was a span of 13 bases. In nucleotides, the CDR3 is TGTGCCAGCAGCTTAGGTTCGGGGTGGGCGACCCAGTACTTC. It codes for CASSLGSGWATQYF.

The genes are TRBV28 and TRBJ1-6; 8 positions match TRBD1. V shed 3 bases and J 7 bases; nucleotides not matched to a gene: 2. Germline lookup yields CDR1 MDHEN and CDR2 SYDVKM. This CDR3 has 14 residues. CDR3 residues: CASSLTGANSPLHF. The CDR3 DNA reads TGTGCCAGCAGTTTGACAGGGGCGAATTCACCCCTCCACTTT.

This clone occurred a few times. The chain employs TRBV19 and TRBJ2-1; D is possibly TRBD2 (6 bases). The germline V and J ends were trimmed by 4 bases and 4 bases, with 8 bases remaining between them. The CDR3 has 13 amino acids. Germline V gene data show CDR1 as LNHDA and CDR2 as SQIVND (reference sequence). The CDR3 DNA follows: TGTGCCAGTAGTAGGGCGGGGTACAATGAGCAGTTCTTC. Amino acids: CASSRAGYNEQFF.

The chain links TRBV28 to TRBJ2-5; D unclear. Germline V gene data show CDR1 as MDHEN and CDR2 as SYDVKM. The CDR3 has 15 residues. The ends were cut back, 1 base at V and 3 bases at J, with 12 bases in the middle. CDR3 residues: CASSLFLGHKETQYF. The CDR3 nucleotides are TGTGCCAGCAGTTTATTTTTGGGCCATAAAGAGACCCAGTACTTC.

V gene TRBV10-2 combines with J gene TRBJ2-2; D is undetermined. CDR3 length: 14 amino acids. V was cut by 5 bases and J by 1 base, with 8 bases left in between. Germline loops: CDR1 WSHSY, CDR2 SAAADI. The DNA of the CDR3 is TGCGCCAGCAGTCATAAAGTGAACACCGGGGAGCTGTTTTTT. Translation: CASSHKVNTGELFF.

This chain joins TRBV6-5 and TRBJ2-3; possible D gene TRBD2, 6 bases. V was pared by 2 bases and J by 2 bases, with 14 bases between. The germline V gene encodes CDR1 MNHEY and CDR2 SVGAGI. The CDR3 is 16 residues long. The CDR3, as DNA: TGTGCCAGCAGTTACGGAGCCGGGAGCCCCACAGATACGCAGTATTTT. As protein: CASSYGAGSPTDTQYF.

This clone was detected only once. The chain is built from TRBV11-3 and TRBJ2-7; D gene uncertain. Trimming cost V 5 bases and J 3 bases, with 11 bases left between them. Germline-derived CDR1 and CDR2 are SGHNT and YENEEA. The CDR3 contains 13 residues. The CDR3 DNA follows: TGTGCCAGCAGCCTCGTTAATTTCTACGAGCAGTACTTC. This codes for CASSLVNFYEQYF.

The chain combines TRBV11-2 with TRBJ2-7, with D possibly matching TRBD1 (5 bases). V was shortened by 6 bases and J by 5 bases, with 20 bases between the two germline ends. CDR1 SGHAT and CDR2 FQNNGV come from the germline V gene. This CDR3 is 15 amino acids long. DNA for the CDR3: TGTGCCAGCAGTCTCGGGTGGGGCTCCGCCAACGAGCAGTACTTC. Residues: CASSLGWGSANEQYF.

J is TRBJ2-1 and V is TRBV7-8, with 9 bases identical to TRBD2. The length of the CDR3 is 15 residues. V shed 1 base and J 9 bases; nucleotides not matched to a gene: 7. Germline assignment: CDR1 SGHVS and CDR2 FQNEAQ. The CDR3 DNA reads as TGTGCCAGCAGCTTAGAGATCCTAGCGGGACGTGAGCAGTTCTTC. Its translation: CASSLEILAGREQFF.

V usage is TRBV5-1 and J usage is TRBJ2-2; D may be TRBD2 (5 bases). CDR1 SGHRS and CDR2 YFSETQ come from the germline V gene. This CDR3 spans 17 amino acids. The germline V and J ends were trimmed by 0 bases and 3 bases, with 15 bases remaining between them. The CDR3 is CASSLARGPLDTGELFF. Written as DNA, the CDR3 is TGCGCCAGCAGCTTGGCCCGAGGGCCGCTCGACACCGGGGAGCTGTTTTTT.

A word on this clone: An end of the junction does not agree with germline; a read error may underlie this. The chain joins TRBV13 to TRBJ2-3; D gene ambiguous. Germline V CDR1 and CDR2: PRHDT, FYEKMQ (reference sequence). The CDR3 runs 16 residues. The CDR3 DNA sequence: TGTGCCAGCAGTGGGTCTGGAAGTTCCCTCACAGATATGCAGTATTTT. This translates into CASSGSGSSLTDMQYF.

The rearrangement uses TRBV6-5 and TRBJ2-4, with D possibly being TRBD1 (6 bases). The CDR3 extends over 16 amino acids. V lost 2 bases to trimming and J lost 4 bases, with 15 bases between them. Per germline, CDR1 MNHEY and CDR2 SVGAGI. The CDR3 loop is CASSYDPAGAKNIQYF. CDR3 bases: TGTGCCAGCAGTTACGATCCGGCAGGGGCTAAAAACATTCAGTACTTC.

This chain uses TRBV19 with TRBJ2-1; possibly TRBD2 for D (6 bases). Germline CDR1 LNHDA, CDR2 SQIVND (reference sequence). V lost 7 bases, J lost 7 bases, and 17 bases lay in between. This CDR3 contains 14 residues. This CDR3 reads CASTRGVGGNEQFF. The CDR3, as DNA: TGTGCCAGTACACGGGGAGTTGGAGGGAATGAGCAGTTCTTC.